This T cell receptor (beta chain) was captured in a study of T cells in Graves' hyperthyroidism and ophthalmopathy. Amplification of TCR beta CDR3 regions was performed using RNA transcripts as template. During a first-round RT-PCR of the TCR CDR3, the HTBI primer set was used. TCRdb called the multiplex PCR reads again in MiXCR, with one record for every CDR3 protein. The sample consists of 300,000 to 350,000 distinct CDR3 sequences, around 16% of them appearing once. Note on this clonotype: Its cognate antigen is unknown.

Findings of the study overall: Separating ophthalmopathy from stable hyperthyroidism was achieved by a 13 V-J model. Blood also showed most of the thyroid clonotypes that were expanded above 0.001.

Germline V gene lookup returns CDR1 SQVTM and CDR2 ANQGSEA. V was clipped by 6 bases and J by 9 bases; unmatched bases: 10. This CDR3 is built from 13 residues. Lactation, pregnancy, other autoimmune disease or uncontrolled infection led to exclusion of patients. Diagnostic decisions used clinical symptoms, serum thyroxine and TRAb, thyroid ultrasound and orbital computed tomography. The V and J genes are TRBV29-1 and TRBJ1-5, with 8 bases matching TRBD1. This TCR was recovered from a man aged 25 to 45 with Graves' hyperthyroidism. Sequenced material: blood. In DNA, the CDR3 is TGCAGCGTCGGACAGGGAGCGGGTTCGCCCCAGCATTTT. This gives the protein CSVGQGAGSPQHF.